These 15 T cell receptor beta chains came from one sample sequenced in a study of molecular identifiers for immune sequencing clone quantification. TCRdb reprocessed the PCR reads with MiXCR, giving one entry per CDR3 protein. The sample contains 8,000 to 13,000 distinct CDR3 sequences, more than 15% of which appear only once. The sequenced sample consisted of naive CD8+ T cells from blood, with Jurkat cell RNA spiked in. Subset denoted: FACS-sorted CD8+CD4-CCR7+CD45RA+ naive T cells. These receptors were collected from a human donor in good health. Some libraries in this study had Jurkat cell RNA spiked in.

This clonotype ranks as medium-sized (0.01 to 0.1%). CDR3 sequence reads: CASSQDTSGYYEQYF. In DNA, the CDR3 is TGCGCCAGCAGCCAAGATACTAGCGGGTACTACGAGCAGTACTTC. This sequence joins TRBV4-1 and TRBJ2-7; 9 nucleotides agree with TRBD2. Losses at the gene ends were 0 bases for V and 3 bases for J; bases not matched to a gene: 3. This CDR3 is built from 15 residues. The germline gives CDR1 MGHRA, CDR2 YSYEKL.

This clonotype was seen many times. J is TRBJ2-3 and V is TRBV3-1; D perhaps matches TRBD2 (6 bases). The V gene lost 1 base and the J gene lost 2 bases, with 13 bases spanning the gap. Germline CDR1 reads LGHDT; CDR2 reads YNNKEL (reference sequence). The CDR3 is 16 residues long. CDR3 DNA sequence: TGTGCCAGCAGCCAAGCGGGAGCCAGACCCACAGATACGCAGTATTTT. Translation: CASSQAGARPTDTQYF.

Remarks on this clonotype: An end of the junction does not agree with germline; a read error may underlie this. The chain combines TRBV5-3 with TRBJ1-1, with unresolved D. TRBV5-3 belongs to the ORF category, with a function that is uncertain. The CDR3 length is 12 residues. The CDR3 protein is CASSLAAERAFF. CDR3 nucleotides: TGTGCCAGCAGCTTGGCCGCAGAACGGGCTTTCTTT.

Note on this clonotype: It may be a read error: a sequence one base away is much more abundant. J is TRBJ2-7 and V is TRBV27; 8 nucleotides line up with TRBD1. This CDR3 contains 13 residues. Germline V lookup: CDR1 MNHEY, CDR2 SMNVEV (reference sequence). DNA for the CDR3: TGTGCCTGCAGTTTGACAGGGGCCTACGAGCAGTACTTC. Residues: CACSLTGAYEQYF.

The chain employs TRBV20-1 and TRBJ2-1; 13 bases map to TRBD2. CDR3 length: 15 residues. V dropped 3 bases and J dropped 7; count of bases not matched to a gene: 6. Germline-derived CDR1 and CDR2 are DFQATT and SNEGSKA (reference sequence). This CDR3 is CSARTSGRNWNEQFF. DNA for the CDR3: TGCAGTGCTAGGACTAGCGGGAGGAATTGGAATGAGCAGTTCTTC.

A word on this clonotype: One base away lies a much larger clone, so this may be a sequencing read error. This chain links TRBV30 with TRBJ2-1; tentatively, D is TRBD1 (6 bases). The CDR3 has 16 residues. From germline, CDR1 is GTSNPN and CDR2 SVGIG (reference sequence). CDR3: CAWSKIQGVKRNEQVF. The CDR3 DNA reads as TGTGCCTGGAGTAAGATACAGGGCGTGAAAAGAAATGAGCAGGTCTTC.

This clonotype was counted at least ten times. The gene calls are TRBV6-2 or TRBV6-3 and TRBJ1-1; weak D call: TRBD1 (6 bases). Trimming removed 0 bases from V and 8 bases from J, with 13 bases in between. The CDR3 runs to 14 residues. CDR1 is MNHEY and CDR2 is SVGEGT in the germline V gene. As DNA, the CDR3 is TGTGCCAGCAGTTACTCGGGTAGGGGGAGAGAAGCTTTCTTT. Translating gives CASSYSGRGREAFF.

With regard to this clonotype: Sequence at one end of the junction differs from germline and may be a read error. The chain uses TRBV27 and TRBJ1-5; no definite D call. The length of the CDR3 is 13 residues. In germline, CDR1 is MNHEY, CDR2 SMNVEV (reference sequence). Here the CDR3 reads CAGSLSPNQPQRF. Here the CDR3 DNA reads TGTGCCGGCAGTTTAAGCCCTAATCAGCCCCAGCGTTTT.

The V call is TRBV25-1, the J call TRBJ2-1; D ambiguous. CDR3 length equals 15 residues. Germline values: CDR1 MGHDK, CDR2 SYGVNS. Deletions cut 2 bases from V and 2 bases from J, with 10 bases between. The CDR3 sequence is CASSERAVAYNEQFF. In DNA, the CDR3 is TGTGCCAGCAGTGAACGGGCCGTAGCCTACAATGAGCAGTTCTTC.

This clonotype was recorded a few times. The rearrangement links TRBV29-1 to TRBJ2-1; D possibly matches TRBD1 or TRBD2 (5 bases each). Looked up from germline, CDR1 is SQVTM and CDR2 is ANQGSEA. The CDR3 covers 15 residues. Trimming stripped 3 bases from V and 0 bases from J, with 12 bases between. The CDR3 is CSVERGYDSYNEQFF. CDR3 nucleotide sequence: TGCAGCGTTGAGAGGGGCTACGACTCCTACAATGAGCAGTTCTTC.

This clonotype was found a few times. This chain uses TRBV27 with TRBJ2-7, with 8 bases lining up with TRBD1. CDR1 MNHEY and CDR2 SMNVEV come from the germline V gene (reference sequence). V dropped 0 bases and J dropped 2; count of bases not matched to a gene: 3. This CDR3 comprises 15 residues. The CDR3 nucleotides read TGTGCCAGCAGTTTATCGGCGACAGGGGCCTACGAGCAGTACTTC. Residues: CASSLSATGAYEQYF.

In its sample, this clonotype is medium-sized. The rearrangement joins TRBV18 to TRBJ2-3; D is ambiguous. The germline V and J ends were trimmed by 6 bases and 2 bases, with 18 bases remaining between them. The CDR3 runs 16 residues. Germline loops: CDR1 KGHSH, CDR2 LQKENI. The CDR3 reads CASSPALMKLTDTQYF. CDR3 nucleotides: TGTGCCAGCTCGCCAGCCCTGATGAAACTCACAGATACGCAGTATTTT.

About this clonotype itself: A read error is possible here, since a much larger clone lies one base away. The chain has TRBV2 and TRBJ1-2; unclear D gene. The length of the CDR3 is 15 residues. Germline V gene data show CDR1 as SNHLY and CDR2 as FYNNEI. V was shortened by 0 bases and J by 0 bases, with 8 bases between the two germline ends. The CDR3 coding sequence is TGTGCCAGCAGTGAAGCGGTCGGTTCTAACTATGGCTACACCTTC. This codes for CASSEAVGSNYGYTF.

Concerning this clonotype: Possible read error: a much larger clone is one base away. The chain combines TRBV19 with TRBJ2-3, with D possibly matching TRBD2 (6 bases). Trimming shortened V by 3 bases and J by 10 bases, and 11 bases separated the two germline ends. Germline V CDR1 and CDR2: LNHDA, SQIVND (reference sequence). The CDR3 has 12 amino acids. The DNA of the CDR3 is TGTGCCAGTAGTATGGGGCGGGATGCGCAGTATTTT. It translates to CASSMGRDAQYF.

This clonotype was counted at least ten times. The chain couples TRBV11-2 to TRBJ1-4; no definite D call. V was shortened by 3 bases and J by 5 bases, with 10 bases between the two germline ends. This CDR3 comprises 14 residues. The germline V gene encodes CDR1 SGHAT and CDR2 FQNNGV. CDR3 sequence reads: CASSLAQLNEKLFF. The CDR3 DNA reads TGTGCCAGCAGCTTGGCACAGCTCAATGAAAAACTGTTTTTT.